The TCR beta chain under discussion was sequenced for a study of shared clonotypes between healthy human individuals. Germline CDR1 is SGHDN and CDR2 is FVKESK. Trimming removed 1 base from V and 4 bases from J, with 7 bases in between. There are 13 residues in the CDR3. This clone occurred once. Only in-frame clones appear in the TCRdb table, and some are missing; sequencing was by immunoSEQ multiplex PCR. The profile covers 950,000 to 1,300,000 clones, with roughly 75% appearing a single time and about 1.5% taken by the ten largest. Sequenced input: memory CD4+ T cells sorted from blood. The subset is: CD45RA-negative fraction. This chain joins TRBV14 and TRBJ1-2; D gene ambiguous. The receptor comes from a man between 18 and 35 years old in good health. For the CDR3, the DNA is TGTGCCAGCAGCCAAGTGAGCGCCTATGGCTACACCTTC. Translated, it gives CASSQVSAYGYTF.